A single sample gave rise to the 16 T cell receptor beta chains below, sequenced in a study of T cell repertoires in cytomegalovirus infection. Antigens for these TCRs are unknown. A single record per CDR3 protein comes from TCRdb applying MiXCR to the reads. The data contain some 940,000 distinct CDR3 sequences, approximately 33% of them singletons. Sequencing was performed on cultured CD8+ T cells from PBMCs, taken from culture after CMV antigen stimulation. These receptor sequences come from a human donor in good health (CMV status not recorded). Some clones in this sample may be carry-over from other donors' samples.

The sample holds many counts of this clonotype. J is TRBJ2-7 and V is TRBV7-8, with 9 positions matching TRBD1. CDR1 and CDR2 (germline): SGHVS, FQNEAQ. The CDR3 is 13 residues long. Trimming took 5 bases from V and 9 from J; bases not matched to a gene: 8. Here the CDR3 DNA reads TGTGCCAGCAGCCCAGGACAGGGGAACACGCAGTACGTC. Its translation is CASSPGQGNTQYV.

This clonotype was seen at least ten times. The chain joins TRBV7-9 to TRBJ1-2; D call uncertain. V was shortened by 9 bases and J by 5 bases, with 13 bases between the two germline ends. Germline CDR1 and CDR2: SEHNR and FQNEAQ (reference sequence). The CDR3 runs to 12 residues. For the CDR3, the DNA is TGTGCCAGTAGTCTCACTGGATATGGCTACACCTTC. Translation: CASSLTGYGYTF.

This clonotype has a count of ten or more. The rearrangement links TRBV11-3 to TRBJ2-2, with D tentatively TRBD1 (5 bases). CDR1 is SGHNT and CDR2 is YENEEA in the germline V gene. The CDR3 loop spans 13 amino acids. The V and J ends lost 5 bases and 5 bases respectively, with 9 bases between them. The CDR3 nucleotides are TGTGCCAGCAGCGGCAGGGATACCGGGGAGCTGTTTTTT. Residues: CASSGRDTGELFF.

This sequence joins TRBV7-6 and TRBJ1-5; D is ambiguous. CDR1 and CDR2 from the germline V gene are SGHVS and FNYEAQ. The CDR3 extends over 13 amino acids. Trimming cost V 5 bases and J 4 bases, with 9 bases left between them. The CDR3 sequence: CASSHNLNQPQHF. CDR3 coding DNA: TGTGCCAGCAGCCACAACCTAAATCAGCCCCAGCATTTT.

The chain is built from TRBV7-9 and TRBJ2-1; D possibly corresponds to TRBD1 (6 bases). Germline V gene lookup returns CDR1 SEHNR and CDR2 FQNEAQ (reference sequence). Deletions cut 4 bases from V and 6 bases from J, with 13 bases between. This CDR3 comprises 14 residues. CDR3 loop: CASSSSTGFNEQFF. Written as DNA, the CDR3 is TGTGCCAGCAGCTCATCCACAGGGTTCAATGAGCAGTTCTTC.

The rearrangement uses TRBV6-6 and TRBJ2-1, with 7 nucleotides matching TRBD1. CDR1 MNHNY and CDR2 SVGAGI come from the germline V gene (reference sequence). The CDR3 contains 14 residues. V was pared by 5 bases and J by 3 bases, with 4 bases of the junction left unmatched. CDR3 residues: CASSIQGNYNEQFF. The CDR3 coding sequence is TGTGCCAGCAGTATACAGGGGAACTACAATGAGCAGTTCTTC.

The J gene is TRBJ2-4, the V gene TRBV7-6, with D tentatively TRBD1 (5 bases). From germline, CDR1 is SGHVS and CDR2 FNYEAQ. The CDR3 runs 16 residues. V was shortened by 1 base and J by 2 bases, with 12 bases between the two germline ends. CDR3 in amino acids: CASSLDASGSKNIQYF. The DNA of the CDR3 is TGTGCCAGCAGCTTAGACGCGTCAGGGTCCAAAAACATTCAGTACTTC.

This chain uses TRBV19 with TRBJ2-1; 10 positions agree with TRBD2. CDR3 size: 15 residues. Trimming took 4 bases from V and 8 from J; bases not matched to a gene: 8. Germline CDR1 is LNHDA and CDR2 is SQIVND (reference sequence). CDR3 DNA: TGTGCCAGTAGTACCTTCAGCGGGGGGGGCGATGAGCAGTTCTTC. This gives the protein CASSTFSGGGDEQFF.

This clonotype was counted only a few times. The rearrangement links TRBV6-6 to TRBJ2-5, with 7 bases lining up with TRBD1. The CDR3 loop spans 14 amino acids. The trim removed 3 bases at V and 5 bases at J, leaving 6 bases unmatched. Germline assignment: CDR1 MNHNY and CDR2 SVGAGI (reference sequence). The CDR3 spells CASSYSTGMETQYF. Here the CDR3 DNA reads TGTGCCAGCAGTTATTCGACAGGGATGGAGACCCAGTACTTC.

The V gene is TRBV6-2 or TRBV6-3, the J gene TRBJ1-1, with 9 bases that match TRBD1. Per germline, CDR1 MNHEY and CDR2 SVGEGT. This CDR3 contains 16 residues. V gave up 4 bases and J gave up 6 bases; unmatched junction bases: 12. Written as DNA, the CDR3 is TGTGCCAGCAGTTCCGTCGGACAGGGGAGATGGGCTGAAGCTTTCTTT. The encoded protein is CASSSVGQGRWAEAFF.

This chain joins TRBV20-1 and TRBJ1-2; 8 bases match TRBD1. The CDR3 extends over 16 amino acids. The V and J ends lost 0 bases and 8 bases, in that order; junction bases with no gene match: 14. The germline V gene has CDR1 DFQATT and CDR2 SNEGSKA (reference sequence). The DNA of the CDR3 is TGCAGTGCTAGAGACAGGGGGCAAAGGCTTCAGTTGGGCTACACCTTC. Translating gives CSARDRGQRLQLGYTF.

The sample holds a few counts of this clonotype. V is TRBV12-3 or TRBV12-4 and J is TRBJ1-2; 8 bases map to TRBD1. V was clipped by 6 bases and J by 8 bases; unmatched bases: 11. This CDR3 spans 14 amino acids. Written as DNA, the CDR3 is TGTGCCAGCAGACCAACCGGCAGGGGGCCGGGCTACACCTTC. Encoded protein: CASRPTGRGPGYTF.

This clonotype was recorded many times. The gene calls are TRBV7-2 and TRBJ2-5, with a possible D match to TRBD2 (6 bases). The germline V gene encodes CDR1 SGHTA and CDR2 FQGNSA. This CDR3 comprises 14 residues. Trimming took off 5 bases at V and 5 bases at J, with 15 bases between the two ends. For the CDR3, the DNA is TGTGCCAGCAGCCCGTTAGCGGTTAGGGAGACCCAGTACTTC. It encodes CASSPLAVRETQYF.

V usage is TRBV7-6 and J usage is TRBJ2-1, with 7 nucleotides matching TRBD2. The CDR3 sequence is 18 residues long. Looked up from germline, CDR1 is SGHVS and CDR2 is FNYEAQ. Unmatched junction bases numbered 9, after V lost 1 base and J lost 0 bases. The CDR3 reads CASSLVWGAGSSYNEQFF. The CDR3 nucleotides are TGTGCCAGCAGCTTAGTATGGGGAGCGGGGAGCTCCTACAATGAGCAGTTCTTC.

This clonotype was counted a single time. A read error may produce the germline difference seen at one junction end. The V gene is TRBV6-6, the J gene TRBJ2-1; no definite D call. This CDR3 has 12 amino acids. CDR1 and CDR2 (germline): MNHNY, SVGAGI (reference sequence). CDR3 bases: TGTACCAGCAGTTACGACCCGAAAGGACAGTTCTTC. Amino acid sequence: CTSSYDPKGQFF.

This clonotype was observed a single time. The chain recombines TRBV2 with TRBJ1-5, with D unresolved. The CDR3 runs to 16 residues. Trimming removed 3 bases at V and 0 bases at J, with 12 bases between. Germline V CDR1 and CDR2: SNHLY, FYNNEI. The CDR3 DNA sequence: TGTGCCAGCAGTGAGGGCAGACTTATTAGCAATCAGCCCCAGCATTTT. Protein sequence: CASSEGRLISNQPQHF.